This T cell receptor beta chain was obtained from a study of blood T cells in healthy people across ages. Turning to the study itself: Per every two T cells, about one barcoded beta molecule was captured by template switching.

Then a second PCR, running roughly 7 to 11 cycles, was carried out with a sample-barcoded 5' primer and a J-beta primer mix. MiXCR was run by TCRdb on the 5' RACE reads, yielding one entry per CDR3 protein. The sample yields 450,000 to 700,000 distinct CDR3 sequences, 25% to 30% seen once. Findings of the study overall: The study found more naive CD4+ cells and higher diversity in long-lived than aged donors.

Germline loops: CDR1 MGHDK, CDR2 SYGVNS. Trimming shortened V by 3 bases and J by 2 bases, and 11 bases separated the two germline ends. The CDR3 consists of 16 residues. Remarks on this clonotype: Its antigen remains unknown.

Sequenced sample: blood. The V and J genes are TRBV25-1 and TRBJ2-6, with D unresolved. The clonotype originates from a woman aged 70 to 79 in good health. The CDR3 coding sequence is TGTGCCAGCAGTGAGGGATGGTTTACTGGGGCCAACGTCCTGACTTTC. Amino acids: CASSEGWFTGANVLTF.